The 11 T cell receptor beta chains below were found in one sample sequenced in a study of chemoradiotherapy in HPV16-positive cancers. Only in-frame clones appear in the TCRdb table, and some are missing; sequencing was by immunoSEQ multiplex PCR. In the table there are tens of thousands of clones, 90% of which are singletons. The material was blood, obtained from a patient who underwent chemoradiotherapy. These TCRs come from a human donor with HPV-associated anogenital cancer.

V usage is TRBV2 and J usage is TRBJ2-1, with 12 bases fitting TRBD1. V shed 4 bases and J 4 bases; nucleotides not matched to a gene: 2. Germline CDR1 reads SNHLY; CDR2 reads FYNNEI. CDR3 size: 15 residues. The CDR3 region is CASSGDRGQYNEQFF. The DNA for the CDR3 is TGTGCCAGCAGTGGGGACAGGGGGCAATACAATGAGCAGTTCTTC. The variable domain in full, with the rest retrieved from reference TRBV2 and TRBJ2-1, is EPEVTQTPSHQVTQMGQEVILRCVPISNHLYFYWYRQILGQKVEFLVSFYNNEISEKSEIFDDQFSVERPDGSNFTLKIRSTKLEDSAMYFCASSGDRGQYNEQFFGPGTRLTVL.

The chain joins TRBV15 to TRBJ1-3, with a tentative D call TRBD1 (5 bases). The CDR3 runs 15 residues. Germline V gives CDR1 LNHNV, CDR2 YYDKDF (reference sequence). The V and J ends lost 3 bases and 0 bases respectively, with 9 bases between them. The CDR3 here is CATSSGGHSGNTIYF. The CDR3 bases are TGTGCCACCAGCAGCGGCGGACACTCTGGAAACACCATATATTTT.

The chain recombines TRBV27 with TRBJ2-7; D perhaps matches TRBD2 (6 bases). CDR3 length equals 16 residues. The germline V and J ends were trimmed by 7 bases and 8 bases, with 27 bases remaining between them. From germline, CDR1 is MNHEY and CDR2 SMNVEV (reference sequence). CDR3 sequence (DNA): TGTGCCAGCATCCCGTTGACGGGAGACATCCGACCCCAGCAGTACTTC. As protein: CASIPLTGDIRPQQYF.

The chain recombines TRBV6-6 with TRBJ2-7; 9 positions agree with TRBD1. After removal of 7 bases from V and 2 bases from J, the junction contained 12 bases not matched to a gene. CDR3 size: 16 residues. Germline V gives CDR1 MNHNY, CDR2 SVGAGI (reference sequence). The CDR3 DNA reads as TGTGCCAGCAAAGGACTCGGGACAGGGCTTACCTACGAGCAGTACTTC. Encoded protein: CASKGLGTGLTYEQYF.

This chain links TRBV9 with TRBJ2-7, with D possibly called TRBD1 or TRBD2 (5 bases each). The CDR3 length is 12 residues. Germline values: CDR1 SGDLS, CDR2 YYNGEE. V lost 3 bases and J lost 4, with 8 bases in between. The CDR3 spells CASSGEGYEQYF. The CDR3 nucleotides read TGTGCCAGCAGCGGAGAGGGGTACGAGCAGTACTTC.

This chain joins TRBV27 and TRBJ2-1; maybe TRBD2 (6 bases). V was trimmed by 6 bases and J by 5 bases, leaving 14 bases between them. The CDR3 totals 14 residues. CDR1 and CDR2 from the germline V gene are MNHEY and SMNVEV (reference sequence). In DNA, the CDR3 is TGTGCCAGCAGCTTCGGGGGTAGTAACAATGAGCAGTTCTTC. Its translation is CASSFGGSNNEQFF.

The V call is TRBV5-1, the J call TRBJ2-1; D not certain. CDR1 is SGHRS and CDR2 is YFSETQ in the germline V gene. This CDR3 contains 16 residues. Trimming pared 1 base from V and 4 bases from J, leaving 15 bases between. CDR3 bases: TGCGCCAGCAGCTTGAGCCCAGGTCCCGGTTACAATGAGCAGTTCTTC. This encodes CASSLSPGPGYNEQFF.

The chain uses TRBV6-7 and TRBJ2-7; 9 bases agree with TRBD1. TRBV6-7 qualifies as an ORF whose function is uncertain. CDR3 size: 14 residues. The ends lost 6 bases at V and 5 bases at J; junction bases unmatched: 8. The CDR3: CASRMTGGGDEQYF. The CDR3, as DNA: TGTGCCAGCAGAATGACAGGGGGGGGCGACGAGCAGTACTTC.

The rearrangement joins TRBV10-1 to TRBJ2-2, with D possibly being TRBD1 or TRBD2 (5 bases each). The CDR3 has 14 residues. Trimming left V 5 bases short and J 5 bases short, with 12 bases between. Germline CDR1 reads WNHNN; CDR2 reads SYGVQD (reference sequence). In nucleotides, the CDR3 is TGCGCCAGCAGTTCTTTGAGGGGAACCGGGGAGCTGTTTTTT. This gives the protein CASSSLRGTGELFF.

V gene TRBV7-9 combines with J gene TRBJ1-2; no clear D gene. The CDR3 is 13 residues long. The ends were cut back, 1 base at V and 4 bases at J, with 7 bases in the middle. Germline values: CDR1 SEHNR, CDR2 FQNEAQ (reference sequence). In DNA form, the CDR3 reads TGTGCCAGCAGCTTAGAGGGATTCTATGGCTACACCTTC. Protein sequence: CASSLEGFYGYTF.

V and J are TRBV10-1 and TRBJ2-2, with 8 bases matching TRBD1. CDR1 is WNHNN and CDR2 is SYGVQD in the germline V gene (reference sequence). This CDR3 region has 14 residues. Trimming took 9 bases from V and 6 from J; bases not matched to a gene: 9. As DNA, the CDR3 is TGCGCCAGTAGATTGGACAGGGTCGCCGGGGAGCTGTTTTTT. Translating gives CASRLDRVAGELFF.